A selection of T cell receptor beta chains follows, all from one sample in a study of long-term antiretroviral therapy in people with HIV. Assay used: immunoSEQ multiplex PCR; TCRdb lists only in-frame clones, some missing. This sample yields 15,000 to 20,000 clones, of which roughly 87% are seen a single time; roughly 3.7% belongs to the top ten. The sequenced sample was unsorted PBMCs, obtained 2.1 years after starting antiretroviral therapy. The receptor set was obtained from a man aged 18 to 30 with HIV. Each CDR3 is given with its conserved first and last residue. A D gene is named only where the DNA matches it firmly. Some rows mark clone size as missing; the rest say once, few, many or name a class of expanded clone.

D	J	length	size	V	CDR3	DNA
-	TRBJ2-7	15	-	TRBV2	CASMTPRDKDYEQYF	TGTGCCAGCATGACCCCCCGGGACAAAGACTACGAGCAGTACTTC
-	TRBJ2-7	14	-	TRBV2	CASRSASGSYEQYF	TGTGCCAGCAGGTCGGCTAGTGGCTCCTACGAGCAGTACTTC
TRBD1	TRBJ1-2	17	-	TRBV4-1	CASSPRDGGQALYGYTF	TGCGCCAGCAGCCCCAGGGACGGGGGACAGGCCTTATATGGCTACACCTTC
-	TRBJ2-3	16	-	TRBV7-8	CASTPRTVLSTDTQYF	TGTGCCAGCACACCGAGGACGGTTCTGTCCACAGATACGCAGTATTTT
TRBD2	TRBJ2-1	14	once	TRBV7-8	CASSLGTRGNEQFF	TGTGCCAGCAGCTTAGGGACTAGGGGCAATGAGCAGTTCTTC
TRBD2	TRBJ2-2	14	-	TRBV7-3	CASSPGGDGGELFF	TGTGCCAGCAGCCCCGGGGGGGACGGCGGGGAGCTGTTTTTT
-	TRBJ1-5	14	-	TRBV2	CASSLTGFKQPQHF	TGTGCCAGCAGCCTCACAGGGTTTAAGCAGCCCCAGCATTTT
-	TRBJ1-2	13	once	TRBV6-6	CASMVTPGHGYTF	TGTGCCAGCATGGTGACCCCAGGACATGGCTACACCTTC
-	TRBJ1-3	15	-	TRBV7-2	CASSLLRGAGNTIYF	TGTGCCAGCAGCCTACTACGGGGGGCTGGAAACACCATATATTTT
-	TRBJ1-1	16	once	TRBV7-2	CASSWGPGGRNTEAFF	TGTGCCAGCAGCTGGGGTCCTGGGGGGCGGAACACTGAAGCTTTCTTT
-	TRBJ1-2	14	-	TRBV28	CASRPTGRRDGYTF	TGTGCCAGCAGACCGACAGGACGTAGGGATGGCTACACCTTC
TRBD1	TRBJ2-7	18	few	TRBV4-2	CASSQDLTGTSVNYEQYF	TGTGCCAGCAGCCAAGATTTGACAGGGACCTCCGTCAACTACGAGCAGTACTTC
-	TRBJ1-3	15	-	TRBV4-3	CASSQDTESGNTIYF	TGCGCCAGCAGCCAAGATACGGAATCCGGAAACACCATATATTTT
-	TRBJ1-6	14	-	TRBV27	CASSAISGHVPLHF	TGTGCCAGCAGTGCAATATCGGGACACGTCCCCCTCCACTTT
-	TRBJ1-4	19	-	TRBV7-9	CASSPGPWTVASTNEKLFF	TGTGCCAGCAGCCCGGGCCCGTGGACCGTAGCGTCAACTAATGAAAAACTGTTTTTT
-	TRBJ1-1	13	-	TRBV6-6	CASSPSGDTEAFF	TGTGCCAGCAGCCCGTCAGGGGATACTGAAGCTTTCTTT
-	TRBJ1-2	13	-	TRBV6-6	CASIPDGIYGYTF	TGTGCCAGCATTCCAGACGGAATCTATGGCTACACCTTC
-	TRBJ2-7	12	-	TRBV5-4	CASSTQGREQYF	TGTGCCAGCAGCACACAGGGTCGCGAGCAGTACTTC
TRBD1	TRBJ2-7	17	-	TRBV27	CASSPLTRQGIIYEQYF	TGTGCCAGCAGTCCCTTGACCAGACAGGGAATTATCTACGAGCAGTACTTC
TRBD2	TRBJ2-5	16	-	TRBV11-2	CASSLIGSGSGETQYF	TGTGCCAGCAGCTTAATTGGTAGCGGGAGCGGTGAGACCCAGTACTTC
TRBD1	TRBJ1-2	15	-	TRBV28	CASSTRTGSHYGYTF	TGTGCCAGCAGTACCCGGACAGGGTCCCACTATGGCTACACCTTC
TRBD2	TRBJ2-5	15	-	TRBV2	CASRRLAGAQETQYF	TGTGCCAGCCGCCGACTAGCGGGGGCCCAAGAGACCCAGTACTTC
-	TRBJ2-7	13	-	TRBV18	CASQGTEENEQYF	TGTGCCAGCCAAGGGACCGAGGAGAACGAGCAGTACTTC
-	TRBJ2-3	15	-	TRBV7-3	CASSLNSGVADTQYF	TGTGCCAGCAGCTTAAACTCGGGAGTCGCAGATACGCAGTATTTT
-	TRBJ2-2	14	-	TRBV27	CASSFGGLTGELFF	TGTGCCAGCAGTTTTGGGGGCCTCACCGGGGAGCTGTTTTTT
-	TRBJ1-5	16	once	TRBV19	CASSAVRMGLNQPQHF	TGTGCCAGTAGTGCCGTGCGGATGGGGCTCAATCAGCCCCAGCATTTT
TRBD1	TRBJ2-5	17	-	TRBV7-9	CASSQQGPGTAEETQYF	TGTGCCAGCAGCCAACAAGGCCCCGGGACAGCAGAGGAGACCCAGTACTTC
-	TRBJ2-7	13	-	TRBV5-6	CASSSTIPGEQYF	TGTGCCAGCAGCTCCACGATCCCCGGGGAGCAGTACTTC
-	TRBJ2-5	13	-	TRBV28	CASSLIRGETQYF	TGTGCCAGCAGTTTAATCAGAGGAGAGACCCAGTACTTC